This TCR beta chain was obtained from a study of T cells in tuberculosis. V shed 2 bases and J shed 6 bases, with 14 bases lying between them. The CDR3 is made up of 13 amino acids. The germline V gene has CDR1 SQVTM and CDR2 ANQGSEA. Sequencing used immunoSEQ multiplex PCR; TCRdb keeps in-frame clones, though not all of them. The data hold 26,000 or so clones, with around 90% observed a single time. This TCR was sampled from a donor aged 10 to 29 with latent tuberculosis or without tuberculosis infection. Sample: PBMCs. V and J are TRBV29-1 and TRBJ2-7; TRBD1 might be the D (6 bases). The CDR3 coding sequence is TGCAGCGTTGAAAGGGACAACACCCTCGAGCAGTACTTC. The encoded protein is CSVERDNTLEQYF.